The sequence of this T cell receptor (beta chain) was determined in a study of CD4 and CD8 cells across lung adenocarcinoma regions. The CDR3 is made up of 15 amino acids. Germline CDR1 MNHEY, CDR2 SVGAGI. Trimming stripped 0 bases from V and 7 bases from J, with 15 bases between. TCRdb recomputed calls from the PCR reads with MiXCR, one row per CDR3 protein. This table has approximately 11,000 distinct CDR3 sequences, approximately 58% appearing once. The receptor was isolated from a male donor with lung adenocarcinoma. The CD4 and CD8 labels of this study may be unreliable. The source material was CD8+ T cells from the margin of a lung tumor. The V and J genes are TRBV6-5 and TRBJ1-2; tentatively, D is TRBD1 (5 bases). The CDR3 spells CASSYSRGHSGGYTF. DNA of the CDR3: TGTGCCAGCAGTTACTCCCGGGGCCATTCGGGTGGCTACACCTTC.